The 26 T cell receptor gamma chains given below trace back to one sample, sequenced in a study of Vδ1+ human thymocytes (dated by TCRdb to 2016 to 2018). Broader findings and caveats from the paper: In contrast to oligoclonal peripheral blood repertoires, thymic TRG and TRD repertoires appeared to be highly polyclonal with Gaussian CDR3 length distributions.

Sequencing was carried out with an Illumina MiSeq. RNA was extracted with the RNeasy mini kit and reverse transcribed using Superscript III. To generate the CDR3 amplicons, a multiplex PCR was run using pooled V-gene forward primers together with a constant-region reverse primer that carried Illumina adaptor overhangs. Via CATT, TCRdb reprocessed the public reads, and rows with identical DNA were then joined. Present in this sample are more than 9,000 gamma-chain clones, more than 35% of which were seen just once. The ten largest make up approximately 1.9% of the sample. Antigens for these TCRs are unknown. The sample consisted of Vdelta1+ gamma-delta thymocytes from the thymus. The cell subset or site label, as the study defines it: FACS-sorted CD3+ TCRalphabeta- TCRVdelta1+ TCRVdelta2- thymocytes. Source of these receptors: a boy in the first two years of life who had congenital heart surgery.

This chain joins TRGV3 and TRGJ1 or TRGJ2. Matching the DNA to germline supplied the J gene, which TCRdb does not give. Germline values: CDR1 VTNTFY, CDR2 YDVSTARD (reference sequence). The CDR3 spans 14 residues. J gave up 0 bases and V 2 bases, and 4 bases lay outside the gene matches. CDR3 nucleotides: TGTGCCACCTGGGACAAAACGAATTATTATAAGAAACTCTTT. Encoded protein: CATWDKTNYYKKLF.

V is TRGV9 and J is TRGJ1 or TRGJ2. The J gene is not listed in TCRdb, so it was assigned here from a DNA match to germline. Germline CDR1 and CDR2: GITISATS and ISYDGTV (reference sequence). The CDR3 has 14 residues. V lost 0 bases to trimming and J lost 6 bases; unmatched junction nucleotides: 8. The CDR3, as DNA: TGTGCCTTGTGGGAGGTGCACCGGGGTTATAAGAAACTCTTT. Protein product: CALWEVHRGYKKLF.

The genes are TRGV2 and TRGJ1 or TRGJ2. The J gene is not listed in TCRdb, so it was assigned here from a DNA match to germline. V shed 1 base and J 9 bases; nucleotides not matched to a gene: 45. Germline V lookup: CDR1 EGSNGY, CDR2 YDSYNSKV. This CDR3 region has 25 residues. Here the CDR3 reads CATWDGTYIGVTDSSPVLTLRKKLF. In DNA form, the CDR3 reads TGTGCCACCTGGGACGGAACCTACATCGGGGTGACAGATTCCTCCCCCGTCCTTACCCTCCGTAAGAAACTCTTT.

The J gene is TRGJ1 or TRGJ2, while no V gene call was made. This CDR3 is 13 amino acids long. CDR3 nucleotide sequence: TGTGCCTTGTGGGAGGGCCCGAAAAATAAGAAACTCTTT. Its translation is CALWEGPKNKKLF.

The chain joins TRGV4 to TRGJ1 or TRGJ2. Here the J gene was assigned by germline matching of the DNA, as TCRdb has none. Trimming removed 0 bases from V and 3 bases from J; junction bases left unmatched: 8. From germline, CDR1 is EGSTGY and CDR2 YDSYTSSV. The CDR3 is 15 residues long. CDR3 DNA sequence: TGTGCCACCTGGGATGGGCATGGAATTTATTATAAGAAACTCTTT. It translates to CATWDGHGIYYKKLF.

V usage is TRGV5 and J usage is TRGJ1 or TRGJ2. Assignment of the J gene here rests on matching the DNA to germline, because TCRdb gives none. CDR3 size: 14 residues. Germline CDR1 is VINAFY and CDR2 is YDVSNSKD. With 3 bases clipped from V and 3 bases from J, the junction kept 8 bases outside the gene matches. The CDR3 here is CATWDGLPYYKKLF. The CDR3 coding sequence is TGTGCCACCTGGGACGGCCTCCCTTATTATAAGAAACTCTTT.

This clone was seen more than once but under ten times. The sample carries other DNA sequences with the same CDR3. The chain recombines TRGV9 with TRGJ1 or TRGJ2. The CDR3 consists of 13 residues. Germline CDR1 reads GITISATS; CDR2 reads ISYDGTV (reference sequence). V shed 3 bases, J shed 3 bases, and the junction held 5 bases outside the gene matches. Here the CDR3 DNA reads TGTGCCTTGTGGGAGCCGATTTATTATAAGAAACTCTTT. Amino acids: CALWEPIYYKKLF.

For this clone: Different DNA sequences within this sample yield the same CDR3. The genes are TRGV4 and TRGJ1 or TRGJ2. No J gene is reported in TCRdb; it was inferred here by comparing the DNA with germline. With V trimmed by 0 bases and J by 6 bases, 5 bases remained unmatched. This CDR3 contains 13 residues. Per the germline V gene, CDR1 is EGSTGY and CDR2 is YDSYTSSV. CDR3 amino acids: CATWDGLGYKKLF. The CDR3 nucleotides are TGTGCCACCTGGGATGGGCTTGGTTATAAGAAACTCTTT.

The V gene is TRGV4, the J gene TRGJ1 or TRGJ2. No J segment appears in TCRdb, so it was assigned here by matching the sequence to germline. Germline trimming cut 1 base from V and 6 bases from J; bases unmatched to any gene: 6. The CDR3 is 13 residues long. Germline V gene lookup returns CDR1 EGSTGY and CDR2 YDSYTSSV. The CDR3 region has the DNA TGTGCCACCTGGGATGGTGGGGGTTATAAGAAACTCTTT. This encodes CATWDGGGYKKLF.

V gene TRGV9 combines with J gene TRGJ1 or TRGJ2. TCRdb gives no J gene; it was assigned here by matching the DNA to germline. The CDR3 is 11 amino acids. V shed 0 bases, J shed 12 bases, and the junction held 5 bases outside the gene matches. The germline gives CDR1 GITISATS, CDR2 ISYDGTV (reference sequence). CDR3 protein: CALWEVPGKLF. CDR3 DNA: TGTGCCTTGTGGGAGGTGCCCGGGAAACTCTTT.

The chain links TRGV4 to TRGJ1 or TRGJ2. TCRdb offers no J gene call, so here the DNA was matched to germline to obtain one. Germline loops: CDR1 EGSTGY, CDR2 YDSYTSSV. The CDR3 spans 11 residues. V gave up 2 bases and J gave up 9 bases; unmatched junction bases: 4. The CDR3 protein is CATWDETKKLF. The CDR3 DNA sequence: TGTGCCACCTGGGATGAGACTAAGAAACTCTTT.

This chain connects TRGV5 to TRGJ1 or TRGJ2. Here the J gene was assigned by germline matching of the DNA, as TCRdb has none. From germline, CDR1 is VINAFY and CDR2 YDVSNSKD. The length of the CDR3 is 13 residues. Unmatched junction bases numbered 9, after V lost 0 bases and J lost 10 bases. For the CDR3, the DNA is TGTGCCACCTGGGACAGGCTTACGGTAAAGAAACTCTTT. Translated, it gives CATWDRLTVKKLF.

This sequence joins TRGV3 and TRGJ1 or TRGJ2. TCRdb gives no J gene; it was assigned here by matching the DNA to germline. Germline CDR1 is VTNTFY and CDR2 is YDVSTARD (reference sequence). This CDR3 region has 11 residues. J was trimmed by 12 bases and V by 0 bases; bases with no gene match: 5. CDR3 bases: TGTGCCACCTGGGACAGGCGCGTGAAACTCTTT. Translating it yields CATWDRRVKLF.

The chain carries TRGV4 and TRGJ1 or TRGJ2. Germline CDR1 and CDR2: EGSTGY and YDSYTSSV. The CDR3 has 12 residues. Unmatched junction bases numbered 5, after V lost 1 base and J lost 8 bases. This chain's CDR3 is CATWDGPDKKLF. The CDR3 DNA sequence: TGTGCCACCTGGGATGGTCCGGATAAGAAACTCTTT.

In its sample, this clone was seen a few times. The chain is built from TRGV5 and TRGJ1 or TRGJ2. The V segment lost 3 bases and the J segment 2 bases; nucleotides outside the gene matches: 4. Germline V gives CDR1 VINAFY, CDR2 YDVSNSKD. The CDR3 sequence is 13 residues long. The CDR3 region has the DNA TGTGCCACCTGGGACGGAGATTATTATAAGAAACTCTTT. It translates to CATWDGDYYKKLF.

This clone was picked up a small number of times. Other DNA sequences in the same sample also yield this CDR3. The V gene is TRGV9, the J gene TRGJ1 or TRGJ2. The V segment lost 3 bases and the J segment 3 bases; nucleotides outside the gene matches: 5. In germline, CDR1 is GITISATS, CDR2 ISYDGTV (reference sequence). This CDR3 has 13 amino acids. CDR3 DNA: TGTGCCTTGTGGGAGCCCATTTATTATAAGAAACTCTTT. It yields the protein CALWEPIYYKKLF.

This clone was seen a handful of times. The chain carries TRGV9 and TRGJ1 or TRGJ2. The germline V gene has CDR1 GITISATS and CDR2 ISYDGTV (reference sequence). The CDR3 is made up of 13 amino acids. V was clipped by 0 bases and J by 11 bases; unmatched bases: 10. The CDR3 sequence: CALWEVPIVEKLF. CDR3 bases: TGTGCCTTGTGGGAGGTGCCGATAGTTGAGAAACTCTTT.

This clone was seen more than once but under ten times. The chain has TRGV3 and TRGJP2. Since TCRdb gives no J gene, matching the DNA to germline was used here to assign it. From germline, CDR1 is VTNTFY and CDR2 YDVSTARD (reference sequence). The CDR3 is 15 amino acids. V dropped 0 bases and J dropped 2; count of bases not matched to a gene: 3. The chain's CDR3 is CATWDRLSSDWIKTF. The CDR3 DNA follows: TGTGCCACCTGGGACAGGCTGAGTAGTGATTGGATCAAGACGTTT.

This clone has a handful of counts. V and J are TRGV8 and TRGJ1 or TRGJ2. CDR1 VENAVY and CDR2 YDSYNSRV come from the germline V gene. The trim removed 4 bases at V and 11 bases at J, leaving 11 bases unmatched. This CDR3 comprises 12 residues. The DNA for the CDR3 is TGTGCCACCTGGGAAAACCATCGAGAGAAACTCTTT. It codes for CATWENHREKLF.

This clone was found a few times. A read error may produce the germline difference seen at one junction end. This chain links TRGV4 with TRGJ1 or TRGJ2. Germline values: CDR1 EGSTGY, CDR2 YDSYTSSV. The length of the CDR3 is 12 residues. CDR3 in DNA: TGTGCCACCGGGGATGGGCCTTGTAAGAAACTCTTT. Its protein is CATGDGPCKKLF.

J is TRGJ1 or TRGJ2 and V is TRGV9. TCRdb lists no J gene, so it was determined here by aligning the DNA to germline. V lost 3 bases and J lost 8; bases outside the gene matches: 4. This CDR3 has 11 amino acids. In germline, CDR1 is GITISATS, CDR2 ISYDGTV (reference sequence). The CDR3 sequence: CALWEFNKKLF. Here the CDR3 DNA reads TGTGCCTTGTGGGAGTTTAATAAGAAACTCTTT.

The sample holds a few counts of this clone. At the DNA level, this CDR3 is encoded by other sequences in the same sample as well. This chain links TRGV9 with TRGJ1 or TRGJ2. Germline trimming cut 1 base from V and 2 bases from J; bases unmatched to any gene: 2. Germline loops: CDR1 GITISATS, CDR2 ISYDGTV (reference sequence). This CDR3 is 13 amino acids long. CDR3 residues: CALWEVDYYKKLF. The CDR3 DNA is TGTGCCTTGTGGGAGGTAGATTATTATAAGAAACTCTTT.

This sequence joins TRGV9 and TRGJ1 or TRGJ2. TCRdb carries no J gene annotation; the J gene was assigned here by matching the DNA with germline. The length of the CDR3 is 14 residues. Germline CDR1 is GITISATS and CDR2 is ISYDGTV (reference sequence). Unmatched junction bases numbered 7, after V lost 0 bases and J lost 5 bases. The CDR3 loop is CALWEVRQDYKKLF. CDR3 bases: TGTGCCTTGTGGGAGGTGCGACAGGATTATAAGAAACTCTTT.

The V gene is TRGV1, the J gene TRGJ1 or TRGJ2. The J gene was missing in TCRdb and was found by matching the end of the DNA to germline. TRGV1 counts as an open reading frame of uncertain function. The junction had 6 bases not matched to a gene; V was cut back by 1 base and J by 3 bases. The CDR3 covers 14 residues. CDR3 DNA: TGTGCCACCTGGGACAGCGTGGGTTATTATAAGAAACTCTTT. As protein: CATWDSVGYYKKLF.

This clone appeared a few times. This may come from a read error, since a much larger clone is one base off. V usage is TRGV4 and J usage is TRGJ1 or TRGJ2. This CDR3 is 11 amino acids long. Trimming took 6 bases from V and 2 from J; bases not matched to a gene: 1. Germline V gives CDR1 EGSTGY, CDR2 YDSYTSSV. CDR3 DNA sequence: TGTGCCACCTGGCATTATTATAAGAAACTCTTT. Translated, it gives CATWHYYKKLF.

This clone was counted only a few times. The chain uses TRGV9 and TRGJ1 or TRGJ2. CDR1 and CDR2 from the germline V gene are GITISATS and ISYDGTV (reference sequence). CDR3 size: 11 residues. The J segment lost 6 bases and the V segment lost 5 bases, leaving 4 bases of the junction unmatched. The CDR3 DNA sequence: TGTGCCTTGTGGGGGACTTATAAGAAACTCTTT. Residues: CALWGTYKKLF.